This T cell receptor beta chain derives from a study of technical replicates of blood from several donors. The V end was cut by 0 bases, the J end by 4 bases, with 12 bases between. The CDR3 is 15 residues long. Germline V gives CDR1 LNHNV, CDR2 YYDKDF (reference sequence). Profiling relied on immunoSEQ multiplex PCR, and the TCRdb table lists in-frame clones only, not all of them. Here the sample spans 65,000 to 80,000 clones, 85% to 95% being singletons. Sequencing was done on a sample of T cells isolated from PBMCs. This sequence originates from a human donor in good health. The chain is built from TRBV15 and TRBJ2-5, with TRBD2 as a possible D gene (5 bases). The CDR3 DNA follows: TGTGCCACCAGCAGAGATCGAGGGAAGGGAGAGACCCAGTACTTC. This translates into CATSRDRGKGETQYF.